This TCR beta chain was identified in a study of shared clonotypes between healthy human individuals. Findings of the study overall: Limited genetic and exposure-history diversity came from having few donors.

In regard to this clone: Its antigen is not known. Other nucleotide sequences in the sample specify the same CDR3.

Method: immunoSEQ multiplex PCR; TCRdb's copy keeps in-frame clones and lacks some. Of approximately 2.5 million clones listed, roughly 92% were seen once; the top ten hold over 0.12%. V lost 4 bases, J lost 5 bases, and 8 bases lay in between. The germline V gene encodes CDR1 ENHRY and CDR2 SYGVKD. The CDR3 runs 13 residues. V gene TRBV10-3 combines with J gene TRBJ1-4, with D possibly matching TRBD1 (6 bases). The clonotype originates from a man aged 18 to 30 in good health. The sequenced sample was naive CD4+ T cells sorted from blood. Subset given: CD45RA+ positively selected. CDR3 residues: CAISAGANEKLFF. Here the CDR3 DNA reads TGTGCCATCAGTGCGGGGGCAAATGAAAAACTGTTTTTT.